The T cell receptor (beta chain) under discussion was sequenced for a study of blood T cell repertoires in COVID-19. Germline V gene sequence: CDR1 LGHDT, CDR2 YNNKEL (reference sequence). V shed 0 bases and J shed 8 bases, with 16 bases lying between them. The CDR3 is made up of 15 amino acids. In assigning cohorts, the study relied on participant-reported clinical history. Methods used by the authors: Nucleated cell counts were estimated from reference gene primer amplification. Clones were sequenced by immunoSEQ multiplex PCR, and TCRdb holds only the in-frame ones, with some missing. That table supplies the V and J calls and clone size; D and trimming were determined from the DNA. The sample lists roughly 180,000 clones; approximately 84% were seen once.

V gene TRBV3-1 (or the pseudogene TRBV3-2) combines with J gene TRBJ1-2; the D gene is possibly TRBD1 (6 bases). The origin of this receptor is a woman between 40 and 50 years old with acute COVID-19. Sequencing was performed on PBMCs or T cells enriched from blood (not recorded which). The CDR3 DNA reads as TGTGCCAGCAGCCAAGATACCGGGGGGGCCGGAGGCTACACCTTC. This codes for CASSQDTGGAGGYTF.